This T cell receptor (beta chain) was recovered during a study of T cell changes during pregnancy in multiple sclerosis. Assay: immunoSEQ multiplex PCR; the TCRdb copy retains only in-frame clones and omits some. The data hold more than 45,000 clones, with 94% observed a single time. V shed 4 bases, J shed 5 bases, and the junction held 13 bases outside the gene matches. Germline CDR1 and CDR2: SGDLS and YYNGEE. This CDR3 region has 16 residues. Material: CD4+ T cells from peripheral blood mononuclear cells, obtained in the first trimester of pregnancy. The chain has TRBV9 and TRBJ2-7; TRBD1 matches 9 bases. The clonotype originates from a female donor with multiple sclerosis, enrolled in a pregnancy study. The CDR3 loop reads CASSQRTGEGGDEQYF. CDR3 in DNA: TGTGCCAGCAGCCAGAGGACAGGGGAGGGGGGGGACGAGCAGTACTTC.